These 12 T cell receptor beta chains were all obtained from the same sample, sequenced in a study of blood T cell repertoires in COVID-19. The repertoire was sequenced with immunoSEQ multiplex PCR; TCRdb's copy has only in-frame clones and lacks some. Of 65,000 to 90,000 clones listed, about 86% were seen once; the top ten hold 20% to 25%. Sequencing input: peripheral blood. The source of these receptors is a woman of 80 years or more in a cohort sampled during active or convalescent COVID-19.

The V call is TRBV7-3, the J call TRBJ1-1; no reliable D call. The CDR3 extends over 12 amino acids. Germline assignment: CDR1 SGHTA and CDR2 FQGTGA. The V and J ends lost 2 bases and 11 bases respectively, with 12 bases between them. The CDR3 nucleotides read TGTGCCAGCAGCTTATCGGGTGGAGGGGCTTTCTTT. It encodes CASSLSGGGAFF.

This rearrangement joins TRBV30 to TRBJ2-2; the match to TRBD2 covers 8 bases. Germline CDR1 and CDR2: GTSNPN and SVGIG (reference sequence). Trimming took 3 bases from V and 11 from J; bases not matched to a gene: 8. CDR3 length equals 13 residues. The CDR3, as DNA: TGTGCCTGGAGGGGAAAGACTAGCGCTGAGCTGTTTTTT. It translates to CAWRGKTSAELFF.

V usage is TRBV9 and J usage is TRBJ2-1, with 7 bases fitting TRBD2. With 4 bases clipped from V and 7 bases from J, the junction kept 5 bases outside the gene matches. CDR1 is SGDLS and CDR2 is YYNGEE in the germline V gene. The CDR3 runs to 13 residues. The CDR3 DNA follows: TGTGCCAGCAGCCCCCGGACTAGGAATGAGCAGTTCTTC. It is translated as CASSPRTRNEQFF.

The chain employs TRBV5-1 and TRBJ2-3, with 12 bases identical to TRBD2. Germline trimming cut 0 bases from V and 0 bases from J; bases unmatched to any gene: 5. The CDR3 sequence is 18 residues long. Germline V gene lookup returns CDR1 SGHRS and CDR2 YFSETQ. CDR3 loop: CASSLGPTSGGSTDTQYF. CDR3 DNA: TGCGCCAGCAGCTTGGGACCGACTAGCGGGGGTAGCACAGATACGCAGTATTTT.

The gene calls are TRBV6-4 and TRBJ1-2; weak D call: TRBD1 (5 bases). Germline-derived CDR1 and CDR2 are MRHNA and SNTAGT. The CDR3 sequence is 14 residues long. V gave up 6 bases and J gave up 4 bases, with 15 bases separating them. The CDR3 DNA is TGTGCCAGCAGGGAAGGTGGGGGGAGCTATGGCTACACCTTC. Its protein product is CASREGGGSYGYTF.

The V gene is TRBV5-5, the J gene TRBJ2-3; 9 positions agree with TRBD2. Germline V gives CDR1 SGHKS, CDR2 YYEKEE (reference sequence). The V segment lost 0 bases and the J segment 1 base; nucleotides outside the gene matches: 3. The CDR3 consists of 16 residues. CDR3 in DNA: TGTGCCAGCAGCTTGGTAGCGGGAGCCGGCACAGATACGCAGTATTTT. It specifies CASSLVAGAGTDTQYF.

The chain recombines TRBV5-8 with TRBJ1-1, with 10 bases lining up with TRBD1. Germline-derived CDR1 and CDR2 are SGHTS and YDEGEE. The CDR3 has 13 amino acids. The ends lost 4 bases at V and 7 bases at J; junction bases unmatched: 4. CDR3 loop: CASSLDRGLEAFF. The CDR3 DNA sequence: TGTGCCAGCAGCCTCGACAGGGGGCTTGAAGCTTTCTTT.

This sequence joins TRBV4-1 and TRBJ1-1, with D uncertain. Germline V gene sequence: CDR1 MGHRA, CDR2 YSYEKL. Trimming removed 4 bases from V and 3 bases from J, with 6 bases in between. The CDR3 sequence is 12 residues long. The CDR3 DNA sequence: TGCGCCAGCAGCCCACTGGACACTGAAGCTTTCTTT. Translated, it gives CASSPLDTEAFF.

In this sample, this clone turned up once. CDR3 DNA: TGTGCCAGCAGTGGAGGCTTCCCCACAGATACGCAGTATTTT. Its protein product is CASSGGFPTDTQYF. The chain has TRBV2 and TRBJ2-3; no firm D call. The CDR3 runs to 14 residues. From germline, CDR1 is SNHLY and CDR2 FYNNEI. V was pared by 4 bases and J by 2 bases, with 10 bases between.

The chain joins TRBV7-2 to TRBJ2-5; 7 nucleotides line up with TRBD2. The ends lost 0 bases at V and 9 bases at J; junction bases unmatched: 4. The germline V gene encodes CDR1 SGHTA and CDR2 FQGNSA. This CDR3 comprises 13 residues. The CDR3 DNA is TGTGCCAGCAGCTTAGCGCGCCGGGGGGCCCAGTACTTC. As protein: CASSLARRGAQYF.

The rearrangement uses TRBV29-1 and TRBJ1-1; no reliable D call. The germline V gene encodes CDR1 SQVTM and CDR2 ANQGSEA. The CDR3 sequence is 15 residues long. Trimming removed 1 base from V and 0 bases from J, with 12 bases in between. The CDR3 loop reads CSVEGMGGMNTEAFF. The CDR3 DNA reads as TGCAGCGTTGAAGGGATGGGCGGGATGAACACTGAAGCTTTCTTT.

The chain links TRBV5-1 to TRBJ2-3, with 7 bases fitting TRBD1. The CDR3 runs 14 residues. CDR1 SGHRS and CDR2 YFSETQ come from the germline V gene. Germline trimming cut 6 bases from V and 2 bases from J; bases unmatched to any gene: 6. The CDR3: CASTHRGPTDTQYF. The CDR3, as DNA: TGCGCCAGCACCCACAGGGGTCCCACAGATACGCAGTATTTT.